This T cell receptor beta chain derives from a study of cytomegalovirus exposure and HLA in healthy donors. At the level of the study: Early released data comprised around 85 million unique TCRs from HLA-typed donors.

Findings and caveats of the study: Common viral pathogens seemed, in a later analysis, to connect with several of the most significant clusters. The authors assumed roughly uniform sequencing depth across donors for presence/absence analyses.

The sample holds one count of this clone. The antigen remains undetermined. Vbeta (60) and Jbeta (13) primers were used in the PCR. Some clones are missing from TCRdb's copy, which holds only in-frame ones; the method was immunoSEQ multiplex PCR. The sample contains approximately 100,000 clones, around three quarters of which appear only once. CDR3 size: 14 residues. Germline V gene lookup returns CDR1 SGHDT and CDR2 YYEEEE. Trimming removed 3 bases from V and 6 bases from J; junction bases left unmatched: 2. The chain couples TRBV5-6 to TRBJ1-5; TRBD1 matches 11 bases. The sequenced sample was PBMCs. This receptor was taken from a man aged 55 to 70 in good health and CMV-seropositive. The CDR3 nucleotides read TGTGCCAGCAGCTCGGACAGGGGGCTTCAGCCCCAGCATTTT. Protein: CASSSDRGLQPQHF.